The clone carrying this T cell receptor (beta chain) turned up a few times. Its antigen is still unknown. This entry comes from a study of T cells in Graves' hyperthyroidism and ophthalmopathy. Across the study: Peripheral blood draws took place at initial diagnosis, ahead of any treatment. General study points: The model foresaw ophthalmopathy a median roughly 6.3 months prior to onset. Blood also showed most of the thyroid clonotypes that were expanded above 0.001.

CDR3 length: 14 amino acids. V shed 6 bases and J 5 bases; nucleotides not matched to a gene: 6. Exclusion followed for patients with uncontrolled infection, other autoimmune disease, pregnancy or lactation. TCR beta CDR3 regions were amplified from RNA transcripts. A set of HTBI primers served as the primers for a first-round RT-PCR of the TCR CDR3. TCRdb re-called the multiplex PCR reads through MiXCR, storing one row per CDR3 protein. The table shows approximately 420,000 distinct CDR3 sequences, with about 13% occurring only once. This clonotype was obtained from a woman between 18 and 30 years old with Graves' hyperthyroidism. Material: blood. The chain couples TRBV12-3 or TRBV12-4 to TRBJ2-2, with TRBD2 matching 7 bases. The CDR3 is CASRGSGGTGELFF. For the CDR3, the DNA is TGTGCCAGCAGGGGGTCGGGGGGTACCGGGGAGCTGTTTTTT.